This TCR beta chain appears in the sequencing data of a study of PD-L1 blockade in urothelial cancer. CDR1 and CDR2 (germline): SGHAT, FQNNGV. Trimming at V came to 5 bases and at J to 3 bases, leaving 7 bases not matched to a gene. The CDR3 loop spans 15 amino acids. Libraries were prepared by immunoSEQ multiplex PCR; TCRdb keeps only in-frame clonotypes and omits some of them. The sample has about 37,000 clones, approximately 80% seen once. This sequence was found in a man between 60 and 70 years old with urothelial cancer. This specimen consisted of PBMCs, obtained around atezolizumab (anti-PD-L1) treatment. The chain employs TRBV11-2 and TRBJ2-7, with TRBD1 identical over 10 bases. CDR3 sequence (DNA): TGTGCCAGCAGCGTCCGGGACAGGGGTCTCTACGAGCAGTACTTC. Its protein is CASSVRDRGLYEQYF. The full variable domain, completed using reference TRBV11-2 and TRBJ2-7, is EAGVAQSPRYKIIEKRQSVAFWCNPISGHATLYWYQQILGQGPKLLIQFQNNGVVDDSQLPKDRFSAERLKGVDSTLKIQPAKLEDSAVYLCASSVRDRGLYEQYFGPGTRLTVT.